A single sample gave rise to the 17 T cell receptor beta chains below, sequenced in a study of CD8+ T cells in alopecia areata. Extraction of RNA preceded its reverse transcription into cDNA, which served as the sequencing template. Profiling relied on immunoSEQ multiplex PCR, and the TCRdb table lists in-frame clones only, not all of them. This sample yields roughly 200,000 clones, of which approximately 45% are seen a single time; over 2.5% belongs to the top ten. As for treatment: oral pan-JAK inhibitor, 5-10 mg twice daily. The specimen was CD4+ T cells sorted from blood, collected at roughly week 36, from a patient treated with tofacitinib. The source is a human donor with alopecia areata.

This clone was detected a few times. The chain carries TRBV11-2 and TRBJ1-1, with D unresolved. Germline CDR1 is SGHAT and CDR2 is FQNNGV. V gave up 6 bases and J gave up 1 base, with 9 bases separating them. This CDR3 has 13 amino acids. CDR3 DNA sequence: TGTGCCAGCAGGGCCTCATGGAACACTGAAGCTTTCTTT. This encodes CASRASWNTEAFF.

This clone turned up a few times. CDR3 loop: CASSQLSGSTDTQYF. CDR3 DNA: TGTGCCAGCAGTCAACTGAGCGGAAGCACAGATACGCAGTATTTT. The chain combines TRBV28 with TRBJ2-3; the D gene is possibly TRBD2 (5 bases). From germline, CDR1 is MDHEN and CDR2 SYDVKM. The CDR3 covers 15 residues. Trimming left V 5 bases short and J 0 bases short, with 12 bases between. Using reference TRBV28 and TRBJ2-3 for the parts outside the CDR3, the full variable domain is DVKVTQSSRYLVKRTGEKVFLECVQDMDHENMFWYRQDPGLGLRLIYFSYDVKMKEKGDIPEGYSVSREKKERFSLILESASTNQTSMYLCASSQLSGSTDTQYFGPGTRLTVL.

This chain connects TRBV2 to TRBJ2-5, with D perhaps TRBD1 (7 bases). V lost 2 bases, J lost 2 bases, and 15 bases lay in between. The V gene's germline CDR1 is SNHLY and CDR2 FYNNEI. The length of the CDR3 is 16 residues. As DNA, the CDR3 is TGTGCCAGCAGTGAAACCGCCGGGGGACAGCAAGAGACCCAGTACTTC. It is translated as CASSETAGGQQETQYF.

The CDR3 nucleotides are TGTGCCAGCAGGAGCGGGAGAGGATCCTACAATGAGCAGTTCTTC. This sequence encodes CASRSGRGSYNEQFF. The V and J genes are TRBV6-1 and TRBJ2-1; 8 positions agree with TRBD2. The CDR3 spans 15 residues. V lost 6 bases and J lost 1; bases outside the gene matches: 5. Looked up from germline, CDR1 is MNHNS and CDR2 is SASEGT.

V usage is TRBV18 and J usage is TRBJ2-7; the match to TRBD2 covers 10 bases. The CDR3 is made up of 15 amino acids. Germline CDR1 reads KGHSH; CDR2 reads LQKENI. V was clipped by 1 base and J by 2 bases; unmatched bases: 2. In DNA form, the CDR3 reads TGTGCCAGCTCACCACGTAGCGGGAGGACCTACGAGCAGTACTTC. Its translation is CASSPRSGRTYEQYF.

The chain couples TRBV6-5 to TRBJ2-2; 10 bases agree with TRBD2. Germline loops: CDR1 MNHEY, CDR2 SVGAGI. V lost 5 bases to trimming and J lost 4 bases; unmatched junction nucleotides: 4. The CDR3 covers 15 residues. CDR3 bases: TGTGCCAGCAGTCCTAGCGGGAGCTCCACCGGGGAGCTGTTTTTT. Its translation: CASSPSGSSTGELFF.

This chain links TRBV18 with TRBJ2-7; TRBD1 matches at 9 bases. The V gene's germline CDR1 is KGHSH and CDR2 LQKENI. The V segment lost 5 bases and the J segment 2 bases; nucleotides outside the gene matches: 7. The CDR3 contains 15 residues. CDR3 protein: CASSAGTGITYEQYF. The CDR3 bases are TGTGCCAGCTCAGCCGGGACAGGGATCACCTACGAGCAGTACTTC.

The gene calls are TRBV7-8 and TRBJ2-7, with D maybe TRBD1 (5 bases). Germline V gives CDR1 SGHVS, CDR2 FQNEAQ. This CDR3 has 14 residues. Trimming took 0 bases from V and 3 from J, leaving 9 bases between them. The CDR3 loop is CASSLAPGNYEQYF. DNA for the CDR3: TGTGCCAGCAGCTTAGCGCCAGGGAACTACGAGCAGTACTTC.

The CDR3 DNA reads as TGTGCCAGCAGCTTAACGGGGGCCCGTGAATACGAGCAGTACTTC. This sequence encodes CASSLTGAREYEQYF. The V call is TRBV7-2, the J call TRBJ2-7; D is perhaps TRBD1 or TRBD2 (6 bases each). Per germline, CDR1 SGHTA and CDR2 FQGNSA. The CDR3 extends over 15 amino acids. Trimming cost V 2 bases and J 4 bases, with 15 bases left between them.

This clone has only a few counts. For the CDR3, the DNA is TGTGCCACCAGCAGAGATCTAGCGAGTAGTGAGCAGTACTTC. Its protein product is CATSRDLASSEQYF. The rearrangement links TRBV15 to TRBJ2-7; the D gene is possibly TRBD2 (6 bases). Between the trimmed V and J ends, which lost 0 bases and 7 bases, there was a span of 13 bases. The CDR3 sequence is 14 residues long. CDR1 LNHNV and CDR2 YYDKDF come from the germline V gene (reference sequence).

The chain links TRBV7-2 to TRBJ2-1; the D gene is possibly TRBD2 (6 bases). V gave up 4 bases and J gave up 7 bases, with 11 bases separating them. The CDR3 has 13 amino acids. Looked up from germline, CDR1 is SGHTA and CDR2 is FQGNSA. Here the CDR3 reads CASSSEGLNEQFF. For the CDR3, the DNA is TGTGCCAGCAGCTCGGAGGGCCTTAATGAGCAGTTCTTC.

The chain joins TRBV7-2 to TRBJ1-1; a weak D match, TRBD1 (5 bases). Germline CDR1 reads SGHTA; CDR2 reads FQGNSA. This CDR3 comprises 14 residues. The germline V and J ends were trimmed by 6 bases and 8 bases, with 19 bases remaining between them. CDR3 coding DNA: TGTGCCAGCAGTCGTCCCGGGACGGAGATCGAAGCTTTCTTT. Translating it yields CASSRPGTEIEAFF.

The gene calls are TRBV4-3 and TRBJ1-2; weak D call: TRBD1 (5 bases). Germline V lookup: CDR1 LGHNA, CDR2 YSLEER. V dropped 0 bases and J dropped 8 bases, with 13 bases sitting between them. The CDR3 loop spans 14 amino acids. This chain's CDR3 is CASSQDSRVGGYTF. The DNA for the CDR3 is TGCGCCAGCAGCCAAGACTCCAGGGTCGGGGGCTACACCTTC.

The sample holds a few counts of this clone. V and J are TRBV2 and TRBJ2-5, with 7 bases lining up with TRBD1. This CDR3 has 14 amino acids. Germline CDR1 SNHLY, CDR2 FYNNEI. J lost 3 bases, V lost 6 bases, and 7 bases had no gene match. CDR3 coding DNA: TGTGCCAGCAGCTTACAGGGACAGAAAGAGACCCAGTACTTC. This translates into CASSLQGQKETQYF.

V and J are TRBV7-9 and TRBJ1-1; D is uncertain. V shed 1 base and J shed 5 bases, with 5 bases lying between them. This CDR3 is 12 amino acids long. The V gene's germline CDR1 is SEHNR and CDR2 FQNEAQ (reference sequence). CDR3 nucleotides: TGTGCCAGCAGCTTAGACCGGACTGAAGCTTTCTTT. Its protein product is CASSLDRTEAFF.

This clone was detected a few times. The J gene is TRBJ2-4, the V gene TRBV25-1; no clear D. Trimming took off 6 bases at V and 1 base at J, with 13 bases between the two ends. CDR1 is MGHDK and CDR2 is SYGVNS in the germline V gene. This CDR3 has 15 amino acids. CDR3 in amino acids: CASSGLSEAKNIQYF. DNA for the CDR3: TGTGCCAGCAGCGGGCTATCCGAGGCCAAAAACATTCAGTACTTC.

J is TRBJ1-5 and V is TRBV30; no clear D gene. This CDR3 is 13 amino acids long. Trimming shortened V by 2 bases and J by 1 base, and 6 bases separated the two germline ends. Germline assignment: CDR1 GTSNPN and CDR2 SVGIG (reference sequence). CDR3 protein: CAWSPSSNQPQHF. The DNA for the CDR3 is TGTGCCTGGAGTCCTAGCAGCAATCAGCCCCAGCATTTT.